This T cell receptor (beta chain) was identified during a study of control samples from healthy donors and cancer patients (dated by TCRdb to 2018 to 2021). Library preparation was by the immunoSEQ multiplex PCR assay. TCRdb carries this immuneACCESS record with in-frame sequences only. Its versions omit some clonotypes, under half of them owing to an unresolved V gene in the studies checked, with the rest unexplained. This sample lists approximately 100,000 clones; around nine tenths were detected once. Around 20% of the sample comes from the top ten. As encoded in the germline V gene (reference sequence), CDR1 is SEHNR while CDR2 is FQNEAQ. After removal of 4 bases from V and 0 bases from J, the junction retains 4 bases not matched to a gene. The CDR3 runs 17 amino acids, cysteine and phenylalanine included. The sequence is cut down to CDR3 DNA, 51 bases in frame from base 1. Concerning this clone: Its cognate antigen has yet to be identified. No clone much larger than this one lies a single base away; base qualities are absent.

The receptor was derived from a man younger than 45 in good health. The specimen was blood. The V and J segments used are TRBV7-9 and TRBJ2-1; 12 central bases correspond to TRBD2. The CDR3 protein sequence reads: CASSSTSGGRSYNEQFF. The nucleotide sequence reads as follows: TGTGCCAGCAGCTCGACTAGCGGGGGCCGCTCCTACAATGAGCAGTTCTTC.